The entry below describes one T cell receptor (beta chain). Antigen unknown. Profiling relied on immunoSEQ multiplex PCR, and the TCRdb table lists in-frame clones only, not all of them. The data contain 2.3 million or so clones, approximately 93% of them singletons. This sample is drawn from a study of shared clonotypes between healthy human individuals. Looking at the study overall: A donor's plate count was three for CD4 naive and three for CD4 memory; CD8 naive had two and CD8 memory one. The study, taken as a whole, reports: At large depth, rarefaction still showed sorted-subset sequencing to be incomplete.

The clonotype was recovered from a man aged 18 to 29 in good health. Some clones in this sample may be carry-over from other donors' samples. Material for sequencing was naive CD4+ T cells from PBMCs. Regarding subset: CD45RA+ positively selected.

The CDR3 region is CASSLDLQGGREQYF. CDR3 DNA: TGTGCCAGCAGCTTAGATCTACAGGGGGGTCGCGAGCAGTACTTC. The V gene is TRBV11-2, the J gene TRBJ2-7; the match to TRBD1 covers 8 bases. V lost 0 bases, J lost 6 bases, and 7 bases stayed unmatched. The CDR3 is 15 residues long. Germline CDR1 SGHAT, CDR2 FQNNGV.